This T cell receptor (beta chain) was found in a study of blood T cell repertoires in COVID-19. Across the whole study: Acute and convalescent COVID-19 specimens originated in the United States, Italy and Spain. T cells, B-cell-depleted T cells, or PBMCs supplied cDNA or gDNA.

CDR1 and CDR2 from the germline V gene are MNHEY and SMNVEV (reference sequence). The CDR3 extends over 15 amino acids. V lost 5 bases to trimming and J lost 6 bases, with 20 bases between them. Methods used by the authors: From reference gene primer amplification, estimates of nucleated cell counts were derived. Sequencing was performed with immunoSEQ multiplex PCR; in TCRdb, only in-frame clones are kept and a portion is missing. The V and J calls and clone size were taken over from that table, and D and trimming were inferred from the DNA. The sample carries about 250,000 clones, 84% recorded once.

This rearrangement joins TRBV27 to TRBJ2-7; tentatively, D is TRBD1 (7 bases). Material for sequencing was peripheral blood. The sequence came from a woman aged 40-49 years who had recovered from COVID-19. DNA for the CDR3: TGTGCCAGCAGTCTGGGCGGGACAGTCCCGCGCGAGCAGTACTTC. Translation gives CASSLGGTVPREQYF.